The rows below give T cell receptor beta chains drawn from one sample of a study of cytomegalovirus exposure and HLA in healthy donors. Using immunoSEQ multiplex PCR, the repertoire was profiled, and TCRdb retains in-frame clones only, with some absent. This sample lists 200,000 to 250,000 clones; its ten largest clones have over 0.95%. Specimen: PBMCs. The receptors were sampled from a girl aged 2 to 9 in good health and CMV-seropositive. Both conserved end residues are trimmed from each CDR3. The order of the fields is J gene, V gene, CDR3 protein.

>TRBJ2-5|TRBV6-5
ASSYSIQGGTQY
>TRBJ2-1|TRBV28
ASVAATTYNEQF
>TRBJ1-1|TRBV5-1
ASSFPGVTEAF
>TRBJ2-5|TRBV28
ASSLLLTSGRVGETQY
>TRBJ2-5|TRBV7-8
ASLLEGGQETQY
>TRBJ1-4|TRBV7-9
ASSFLGTLQEKLF
>TRBJ1-1|TRBV15
ATSRGRQTEAF
>TRBJ1-5|TRBV7-2
ASSLVFGQSNQPQH
>TRBJ2-7|TRBV7-9
ASSPGLIPQGPDYEQY
>TRBJ2-5|TRBV7-9
ASSFTGLAGTESQY
>TRBJ2-5|TRBV2
ASNPGYQETQY
>TRBJ2-7|TRBV13
ASSILSAPTSYEQY
>TRBJ1-5|TRBV6-6
ASSYGGSGQPQH
>TRBJ1-3|TRBV5-5
ASSFPGQLNTIY